The clone carrying this T cell receptor beta chain appeared once. Antigen unknown. Using immunoSEQ multiplex PCR, the repertoire was profiled, and TCRdb retains in-frame clones only, with some absent. The table has about 78,000 clones, 95% to 97% seen once. This sample was included in a study of cytomegalovirus exposure and HLA in healthy donors. At the level of the study: A later analysis reported the 100 to 150 validation repertoires used the same platform as the roughly 700 first-cohort repertoires.

Study conclusions and caveats: Rarity held for most TCR sequences, but there were some public TCRs that occurred in many donors. In vitro data verified a few CMV-associated chains as specific for CMV antigens.

The CDR3 has 15 residues. The V gene's germline CDR1 is MGHRA and CDR2 YSYEKL. V was trimmed by 0 bases and J by 4 bases, leaving 10 bases between them. The chain has TRBV4-1 and TRBJ1-5; D is unresolved. This clonotype was obtained from a man younger than 30 in good health and CMV-seropositive. The sequenced material came from PBMCs. The CDR3 loop reads CASSQDEQSNQPQHF. CDR3 DNA sequence: TGCGCCAGCAGCCAAGATGAACAGAGTAATCAGCCCCAGCATTTT.